This T cell receptor beta chain comes out of a study of shared clonotypes between healthy human individuals. Study context: Per-donor plates numbered three CD4 naive, three CD4 memory, two CD8 naive and one CD8 memory.

Naivety among CD8 cells was defined by CD45RO negativity and positive CCR7 selection, thereby excluding terminally differentiated effector memory CD45RA+ cells. Whole-study results and caveats: When compared with the clonotypes that were shared by all four sorted-subset donors, the non-shared clonotypes turned out to have lower generation probabilities.

Generated by immunoSEQ multiplex PCR, the TCRdb table keeps only in-frame clones and is missing some. The sample records 500,000 to 700,000 clones, about 95% being singletons. Germline V gene lookup returns CDR1 SNHLY and CDR2 FYNNEI. V shed 4 bases, J shed 5 bases, and the junction held 10 bases outside the gene matches. The CDR3 length is 16 residues. Remarks on this clone: Its specificity is not known.

Sequencing used naive CD8+ T cells sorted from blood. The V and J genes are TRBV2 and TRBJ2-7; 11 nucleotides align to TRBD2. The clonotype originates from a woman in her 30s in good health. The CDR3 is CASSVRIAGGLDEQYF. CDR3 sequence (DNA): TGTGCCAGCAGTGTCCGGATAGCGGGAGGGCTGGACGAGCAGTACTTC.